One and the same sample provided the 25 T cell receptor beta chains below, sequenced in a study of cytomegalovirus exposure and HLA in healthy donors. Amplification used 60 Vbeta primers and 13 Jbeta primers. Only in-frame clones appear in the TCRdb table, and some are missing; sequencing was by immunoSEQ multiplex PCR. The sample records 70,000 or so clones, roughly four fifths being singletons. Sequencing was performed on PBMCs. These receptors originate from a woman aged 60 to 75 in good health and CMV-seropositive.

The chain uses TRBV5-1 and TRBJ2-7, with 8 positions matching TRBD2. The CDR3 has 16 residues. CDR1 is SGHRS, CDR2 YFSETQ, per germline. J was trimmed by 2 bases and V by 0 bases; bases with no gene match: 7. CDR3 DNA: TGCGCCAGCAGCTTGGGAGACAGCGGGGGAGCCTACGAGCAGTACTTC. It yields the protein CASSLGDSGGAYEQYF.

This sequence joins TRBV6-5 and TRBJ1-2, with D maybe TRBD1 (5 bases). Trimming took off 6 bases at V and 3 bases at J, with 14 bases between the two ends. The CDR3 runs to 14 residues. Germline lookup yields CDR1 MNHEY and CDR2 SVGAGI. The DNA of the CDR3 is TGTGCCAGCAGCCTGGGGGGAGCTTACTATGGCTACACCTTC. Translated: CASSLGGAYYGYTF.

The rearrangement joins TRBV2 to TRBJ2-3; 10 bases match TRBD2. This CDR3 contains 16 residues. Germline assignment: CDR1 SNHLY and CDR2 FYNNEI. The V segment lost 2 bases and the J segment 2 bases; nucleotides outside the gene matches: 4. The CDR3 loop reads CASSEIAGGNTDTQYF. CDR3 DNA sequence: TGTGCCAGCAGTGAAATAGCGGGGGGCAACACAGATACGCAGTATTTT.

The chain has TRBV9 and TRBJ2-7; perhaps TRBD2 as D (5 bases). The CDR3 spans 16 residues. Trimming pared 0 bases from V and 0 bases from J, leaving 13 bases between. Germline V gene sequence: CDR1 SGDLS, CDR2 YYNGEE. The CDR3 DNA is TGTGCCAGCAGCGTAGGAGGGAGCCAAAGCTCCTACGAGCAGTACTTC. The encoded protein is CASSVGGSQSSYEQYF.

The sample holds a few counts of this clone. The chain combines TRBV23-1 with TRBJ1-2; 11 bases match TRBD1. TRBV23-1 is assigned to the ORF class and has an uncertain function. CDR3 size: 15 residues. V lost 8 bases and J lost 4; bases outside the gene matches: 9. CDR3 sequence (DNA): TGCGCCAGCGGCCGAAGGACAGGGGGCCTCTATGGCTACACCTTC. It encodes CASGRRTGGLYGYTF.

The chain uses TRBV6-1 and TRBJ1-2; 7 bases fit TRBD1. J lost 8 bases, V lost 8 bases, and 17 bases had no gene match. Per germline, CDR1 MNHNS and CDR2 SASEGT. This CDR3 contains 15 residues. DNA of the CDR3: TGTGCCAGCTGGCTTTCGGGCCGGACAGGATCCGGCTACACCTTC. It translates to CASWLSGRTGSGYTF.

The rearrangement joins TRBV5-1 to TRBJ2-1, with 9 bases that match TRBD1. V was clipped by 0 bases and J by 7 bases; unmatched bases: 5. The germline gives CDR1 SGHRS, CDR2 YFSETQ. This CDR3 is built from 15 residues. The CDR3 DNA is TGCGCCAGCAGCTTGGCCTTGACAGGGGGAAATGAGCAGTTCTTC. Encoded protein: CASSLALTGGNEQFF.

This rearrangement joins TRBV10-3 to TRBJ2-7; D perhaps matches TRBD2 (7 bases). Germline values: CDR1 ENHRY, CDR2 SYGVKD. The CDR3 covers 15 residues. V lost 8 bases and J lost 1, with 18 bases in between. DNA of the CDR3: TGTGCCATCTCATCTTCGGGGGGCACTTCCTACGAGCAGTACTTC. Its translation is CAISSSGGTSYEQYF.

The chain employs TRBV6-5 and TRBJ2-2; 12 bases are shared with TRBD1. The CDR3 totals 15 residues. Trimming at V came to 5 bases and at J to 3 bases, leaving 1 base not matched to a gene. In germline, CDR1 is MNHEY, CDR2 SVGAGI. CDR3 bases: TGTGCCAGCAGTAGGGACAGGGGGCACACCGGGGAGCTGTTTTTT. This codes for CASSRDRGHTGELFF.

The gene calls are TRBV19 and TRBJ2-1, with D perhaps matching TRBD2 (5 bases). V lost 3 bases to trimming and J lost 8 bases, with 17 bases between them. The CDR3 totals 15 residues. From germline, CDR1 is LNHDA and CDR2 SQIVND (reference sequence). The CDR3 region has the DNA TGTGCCAGTAGTATCTCCGGGGTAGTTGGCCATGAGCAGTTCTTC. Protein sequence: CASSISGVVGHEQFF. Based on the CDR3 plus reference TRBV19 and TRBJ2-1, the full variable domain is DGGITQSPKYLFRKEGQNVTLSCEQNLNHDAMYWYRQDPGQGLRLIYYSQIVNDFQKGDIAEGYSVSREKKESFPLTVTSAQKNPTAFYLCASSISGVVGHEQFFGPGTRLTVL.

CDR3 amino acids: CASSLDWNSYEQYF. The CDR3 DNA reads as TGTGCCAGCAGCTTGGACTGGAACTCCTACGAGCAGTACTTC. The rearrangement links TRBV7-9 to TRBJ2-7; a weak D match, TRBD2 (5 bases). CDR1 and CDR2 (germline): SEHNR, FQNEAQ (reference sequence). The germline V and J ends were trimmed by 3 bases and 0 bases, with 9 bases remaining between them. The CDR3 length is 14 residues.

This clone has a single count. The rearrangement links TRBV2 to TRBJ2-7; tentative D call: TRBD1 (5 bases). Germline V gene lookup returns CDR1 SNHLY and CDR2 FYNNEI. V was trimmed by 10 bases and J by 3 bases, leaving 19 bases between them. The CDR3 covers 14 residues. The CDR3 is CATTSIRGHYEQYF. The CDR3 DNA follows: TGTGCCACCACATCTATAAGGGGTCACTACGAGCAGTACTTC.

The chain carries TRBV30 and TRBJ1-1; D is unclear. The CDR3 is made up of 13 amino acids. Trimming cost V 3 bases and J 4 bases, with 12 bases left between them. Germline-derived CDR1 and CDR2 are GTSNPN and SVGIG (reference sequence). As DNA, the CDR3 is TGTGCCTGGAGCAGAAGTCCCAGCACTGAAGCTTTCTTT. Translated: CAWSRSPSTEAFF.

The chain employs TRBV6-1 and TRBJ1-4, with TRBD1 matching over 9 bases. With 6 bases clipped from V and 6 bases from J, the junction kept 5 bases outside the gene matches. This CDR3 comprises 14 residues. Germline assignment: CDR1 MNHNS and CDR2 SASEGT. CDR3 region: CASRDRGMDEKLFF. Written as DNA, the CDR3 is TGTGCCAGCAGAGACAGGGGGATGGATGAAAAACTGTTTTTT.

The rearrangement uses TRBV19 and TRBJ1-5, with D maybe TRBD1 (6 bases). The CDR3 contains 18 residues. Germline CDR1 is LNHDA and CDR2 is SQIVND (reference sequence). The ends were cut back, 5 bases at V and 0 bases at J, with 20 bases in the middle. Here the CDR3 reads CASSVGQFPLYSNQPQHF. For the CDR3, the DNA is TGTGCCAGTAGTGTCGGACAGTTCCCGCTTTATAGCAATCAGCCCCAGCATTTT.

The chain employs TRBV6-6 and TRBJ1-4; 8 bases are a match to TRBD1. V lost 6 bases to trimming and J lost 5 bases; unmatched junction nucleotides: 8. The CDR3 covers 15 residues. CDR1 and CDR2 (germline): MNHNY, SVGAGI (reference sequence). This chain's CDR3 is CASRIDQGANEKLFF. The CDR3 nucleotides read TGTGCCAGCAGAATAGACCAGGGGGCGAATGAAAAACTGTTTTTT.

The chain joins TRBV7-9 to TRBJ1-2; tentative D call: TRBD1 (5 bases). Germline CDR1 and CDR2: SEHNR and FQNEAQ (reference sequence). There are 15 residues in the CDR3. V gave up 5 bases and J gave up 0 bases, with 13 bases separating them. CDR3 nucleotide sequence: TGTGCCAGCAGCCCGGCAGGGCAAGCTAACTATGGCTACACCTTC. Residues: CASSPAGQANYGYTF.

This sequence joins TRBV25-1 and TRBJ1-1; D gene ambiguous. The CDR3 loop spans 15 amino acids. The V gene lost 1 base and the J gene lost 3 bases, with 12 bases spanning the gap. The germline V gene has CDR1 MGHDK and CDR2 SYGVNS. The CDR3 protein is CASSEWSVGDTEAFF. The CDR3 bases are TGTGCCAGCAGTGAATGGTCTGTCGGAGACACTGAAGCTTTCTTT.

The sample holds one count of this clone. This sequence joins TRBV7-8 and TRBJ2-2; possible D gene TRBD2, 6 bases. V gave up 5 bases and J gave up 2 bases, with 12 bases separating them. The CDR3 consists of 15 residues. CDR1 and CDR2 (germline): SGHVS, FQNEAQ. CDR3 region: CASSLRDSNTGELFF. DNA for the CDR3: TGTGCCAGCAGCCTCCGGGACTCCAACACCGGGGAGCTGTTTTTT.

This sequence joins TRBV12-5 and TRBJ2-1, with 7 bases lining up with TRBD2. The CDR3 has 13 amino acids. The V segment lost 7 bases and the J segment 12 bases; nucleotides outside the gene matches: 12. CDR1 LGHNT and CDR2 FRNRAP come from the germline V gene. CDR3 protein: CASALVGGSGQFF. The CDR3 DNA sequence: TGTGCTAGTGCCCTGGTCGGGGGGTCGGGGCAGTTCTTC.

A single count supports this clone. The chain recombines TRBV29-1 with TRBJ2-5; 9 positions match TRBD1. There are 12 residues in the CDR3. Trimming cost V 8 bases and J 4 bases; bases outside gene matches: 5. Germline V lookup: CDR1 SQVTM, CDR2 ANQGSEA. The CDR3 DNA follows: TGCAGCCTTTCACAGGGGGCAGAGACCCAGTACTTC. It is translated as CSLSQGAETQYF. Full variable domain (missing parts from reference TRBV29-1 and TRBJ2-5): SAVISQKPSRDICQRGTSLTIQCQVDSQVTMMFWYRQQPGQSLTLIATANQGSEATYESGFVIDKFPISRPNLTFSTLTVSNMSPEDSSIYLCSLSQGAETQYFGPGTRLLVL.

J is TRBJ1-1 and V is TRBV14, with D perhaps TRBD1 (5 bases). The CDR3 length is 14 residues. Per the germline V gene, CDR1 is SGHDN and CDR2 is FVKESK. V lost 3 bases, J lost 4 bases, and 12 bases lay in between. DNA of the CDR3: TGTGCCAGCAGCCAGCAACAGGACCGCACTGAAGCTTTCTTT. Protein: CASSQQQDRTEAFF.

J is TRBJ1-2 and V is TRBV5-1; perhaps TRBD1 as D (5 bases). The V end lost 5 bases, the J end lost 3 bases, and 17 bases lay between the germline ends. Germline CDR1 reads SGHRS; CDR2 reads YFSETQ. The CDR3 is 15 amino acids. CDR3 bases: TGCGCCAGCAGTGCTGACTCACAGGCGCACTATGGCTACACCTTC. It yields the protein CASSADSQAHYGYTF.

This chain links TRBV14 with TRBJ1-3, with D maybe TRBD1 (5 bases). Germline CDR1 SGHDN, CDR2 FVKESK. The CDR3 contains 16 residues. Trimming shortened V by 0 bases and J by 5 bases, and 14 bases separated the two germline ends. The chain's CDR3 is CASSQDMWGRRNTIYF. The CDR3 DNA follows: TGTGCCAGCAGCCAAGATATGTGGGGCCGCAGAAACACCATATATTTT.

V gene TRBV19 combines with J gene TRBJ1-1; D gene unclear. This CDR3 is built from 14 residues. The V gene lost 7 bases and the J gene lost 2 bases, with 14 bases spanning the gap. Germline values: CDR1 LNHDA, CDR2 SQIVND (reference sequence). The CDR3 sequence is CASKTTRGNTEAFF. CDR3 nucleotide sequence: TGTGCCAGTAAAACCACTCGGGGTAACACTGAAGCTTTCTTT.